This T cell receptor beta chain originates from a study of cytomegalovirus exposure and HLA in healthy donors. Study-level results: Earlier analysis yielded a pattern in which most TCR beta V segments were productive about 90% or about 30% of the time.

This CDR3 has 18 amino acids. Per the germline V gene, CDR1 is SGHRS and CDR2 is YFSETQ. The ends were cut back, 4 bases at V and 2 bases at J, with 23 bases in the middle. With respect to this clone: Its antigen is still unknown.

PCR used 60 Vbeta primers and 13 Jbeta primers. Method: immunoSEQ multiplex PCR; TCRdb's copy keeps in-frame clones and lacks some. The sample shows 90,000 to 100,000 clones, around 9.6% of them seen only once. V and J are TRBV5-1 and TRBJ2-3, with D maybe TRBD2 (6 bases). The sequenced sample was PBMCs. This receptor was obtained from a man in his fifties in good health and CMV-seropositive. The CDR3 is CASSGGRRAYFDTDTQYF. In nucleotides, the CDR3 is TGCGCCAGCAGCGGGGGGAGGAGGGCCTACTTCGACACAGATACGCAGTATTTT.